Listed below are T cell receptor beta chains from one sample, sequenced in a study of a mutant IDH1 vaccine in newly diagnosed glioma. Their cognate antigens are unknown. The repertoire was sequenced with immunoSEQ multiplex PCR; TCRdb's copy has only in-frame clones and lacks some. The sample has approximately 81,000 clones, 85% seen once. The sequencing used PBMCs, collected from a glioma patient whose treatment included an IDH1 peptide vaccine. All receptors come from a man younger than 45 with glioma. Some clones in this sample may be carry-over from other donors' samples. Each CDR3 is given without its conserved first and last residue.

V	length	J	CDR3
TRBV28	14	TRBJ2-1	ASSGRDRRVWNEQF
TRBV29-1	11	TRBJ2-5	SVAREEKETQY
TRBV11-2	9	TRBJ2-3	ASSLADTQY
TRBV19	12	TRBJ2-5	ASSIFSGGETQY
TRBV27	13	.	ASRPLRGGLPEQY
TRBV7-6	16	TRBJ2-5	ASSLGLAGATNQETQY
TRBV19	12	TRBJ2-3	ASSIWVRGDTQY
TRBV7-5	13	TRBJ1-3	VRSDRDFAGNTIY
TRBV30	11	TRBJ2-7	AWSVGFQGEQY
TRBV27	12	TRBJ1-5	ASSFGTESQPQH
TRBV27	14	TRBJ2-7	ASSSYRGPTSYEQY
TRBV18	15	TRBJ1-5	ASSPSNPGQGNQPQH
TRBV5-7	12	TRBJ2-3	ASRSGTAPDTQY
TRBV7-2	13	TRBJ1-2	ASSPRSGASYGYT
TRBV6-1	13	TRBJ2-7	ASSKMGTPSYEQY
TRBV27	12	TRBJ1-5	ASSFRTGNQPQH
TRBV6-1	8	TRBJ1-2	ATLVVGYT
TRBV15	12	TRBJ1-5	ATSHLNSNQPQH
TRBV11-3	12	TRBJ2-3	ASSSGTSTDTQY
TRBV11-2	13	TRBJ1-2	ASSLGSGSPYGYT
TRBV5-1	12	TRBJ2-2	ASSRGQDTGELF
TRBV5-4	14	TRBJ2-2	AGSVPGQGRAGELF
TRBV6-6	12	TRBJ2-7	ASSRVGEAYEQY
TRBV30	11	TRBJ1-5	AWNQGVRQPQH
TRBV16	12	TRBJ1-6	ASSPRTGYSPLH
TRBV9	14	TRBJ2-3	ASSVGDRANTDTQY
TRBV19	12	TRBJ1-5	ASMTQAGNRPQH
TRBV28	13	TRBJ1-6	ASSLGGAANSPLH
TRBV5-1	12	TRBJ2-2	ASSLGSTTGELF
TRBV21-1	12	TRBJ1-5	ASSKGVGNQPQH
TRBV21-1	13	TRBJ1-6	ASSDRFNNNSPLH